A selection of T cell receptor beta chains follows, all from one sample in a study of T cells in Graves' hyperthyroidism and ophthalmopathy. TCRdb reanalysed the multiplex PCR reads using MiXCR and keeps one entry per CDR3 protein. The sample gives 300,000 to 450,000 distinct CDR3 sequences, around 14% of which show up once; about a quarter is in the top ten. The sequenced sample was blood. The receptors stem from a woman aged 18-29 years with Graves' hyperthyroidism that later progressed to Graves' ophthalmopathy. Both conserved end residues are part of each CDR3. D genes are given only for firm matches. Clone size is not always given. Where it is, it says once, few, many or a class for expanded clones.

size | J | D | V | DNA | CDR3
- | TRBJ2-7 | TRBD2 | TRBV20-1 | TGCAGTGCTAGAGATAGGGCGGGAGGCTACGAGCAGTACTTC | CSARDRAGGYEQYF
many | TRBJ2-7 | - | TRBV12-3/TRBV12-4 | TGTGCCAGCAGCAACCGGGAAGTCTACGAGCAGTACTTC | CASSNREVYEQYF
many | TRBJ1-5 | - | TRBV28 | TGTGCCAGCAGTGAAGGGTCGGATCAGCCCCAGCATTTT | CASSEGSDQPQHF
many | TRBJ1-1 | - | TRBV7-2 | TGTGCCAGCAGCTCAGACAGATGGAACACTGAAGCTTTCTTT | CASSSDRWNTEAFF
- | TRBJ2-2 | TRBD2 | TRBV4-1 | TGCGCCAGCAGCCAAGATCGGGCTAGCGGGGAATACACCGGGGAGCTGTTTTTT | CASSQDRASGEYTGELFF
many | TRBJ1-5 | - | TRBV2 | TGTGCCAGCAGTCGGAGGGCAGGCAATCAGCCCCAGCATTTT | CASSRRAGNQPQHF
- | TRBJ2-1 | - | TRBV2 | TGTGCCAGCAGTCAAGGGGGGACGGTATCCTACAATGAGCAGTTCTTC | CASSQGGTVSYNEQFF
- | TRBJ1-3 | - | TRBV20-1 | TGCAGTGCTAGCGTCAGGGGTCCGGGAAACACCGTATATTTT | CSASVRGPGNTVYF
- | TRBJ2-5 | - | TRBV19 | TGTGCCAGTAGTCCACGTCCCTTCGAGGTGGAGGGACGGCAAGAGACCCAGTACTTC | CASSPRPFEVEGRQETQYF
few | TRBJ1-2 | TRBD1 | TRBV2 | TGTGCCAGCAGGTCAGGGGGACAGAATAACTATGGCTACACCTTC | CASRSGGQNNYGYTF